This T cell receptor (beta chain) stems from a study of blood T cell repertoires in COVID-19. Study background: Material from acute and convalescent COVID-19 was sourced from the United States, Italy and Spain.

Germline V gives CDR1 SEHNR, CDR2 FQNEAQ (reference sequence). The J segment lost 5 bases and the V segment lost 5 bases, leaving 11 bases of the junction unmatched. CDR3 length equals 16 residues. Assay used: immunoSEQ multiplex PCR; TCRdb lists only in-frame clones, some missing. The sample holds approximately 450,000 clones, around 89% seen once. The chain couples TRBV7-9 to TRBJ2-5; 10 bases line up with TRBD2. The material sequenced was peripheral blood. This TCR came from a woman in her 30s with acute or convalescent COVID-19. CDR3 amino acids: CASSAPLAGSDETQYF. Written as DNA, the CDR3 is TGTGCCAGCAGCGCTCCACTAGCGGGGTCTGATGAGACCCAGTACTTC.